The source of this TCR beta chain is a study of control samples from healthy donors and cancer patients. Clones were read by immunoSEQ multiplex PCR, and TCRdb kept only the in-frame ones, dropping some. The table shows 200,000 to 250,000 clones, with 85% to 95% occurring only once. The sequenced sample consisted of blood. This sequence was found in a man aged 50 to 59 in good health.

The CDR3 reads CASSVRDSGWRTF. The CDR3 coding sequence is TGTGCCAGCAGTGTTCGCGACAGTGGGTGGCGCACCTTC. The chain carries TRBV2 and TRBJ1-2, with a possible D match to TRBD1 (5 bases). The germline gives CDR1 SNHLY, CDR2 FYNNEI. Trimming removed 4 bases at V and 13 bases at J, with 19 bases between. The CDR3 is 13 residues long.